The next 14 T cell receptor beta chains were all read from a single sample in a study of blood T cell repertoires in COVID-19. Assay used: immunoSEQ multiplex PCR; TCRdb lists only in-frame clones, some missing. The sample carries more than 350,000 clones, roughly 89% recorded once. The sample taken for sequencing was PBMCs or T cells enriched from blood (not recorded which). The receptors derive from a woman aged 45-65 years who had recovered from COVID-19.

The rearrangement joins TRBV2 to TRBJ2-2, with TRBD1 matching over 8 bases. CDR1 is SNHLY, CDR2 FYNNEI, per germline. The CDR3 extends over 14 amino acids. J lost 6 bases, V lost 5 bases, and 5 bases had no gene match. The CDR3 sequence: CASSSDRAAGELFF. In nucleotides, the CDR3 is TGTGCCAGCAGTTCGGACAGGGCCGCCGGGGAGCTGTTTTTT.

The chain recombines TRBV6-5 with TRBJ2-5, with TRBD1 as a possible D gene (5 bases). There are 13 residues in the CDR3. Trimming removed 8 bases at V and 1 base at J, with 11 bases between. Germline assignment: CDR1 MNHEY and CDR2 SVGAGI. The CDR3 loop is CASGAGAQETQYF. In DNA, the CDR3 is TGTGCCAGCGGGGCTGGAGCCCAAGAGACCCAGTACTTC.

The chain links TRBV20-1 to TRBJ2-1; TRBD2 matches at 12 bases. V lost 3 bases to trimming and J lost 0 bases; unmatched junction nucleotides: 6. The CDR3 has 17 residues. Germline values: CDR1 DFQATT, CDR2 SNEGSKA (reference sequence). This chain's CDR3 is CSASAGLAGSSYNEQFF. In nucleotides, the CDR3 is TGCAGTGCTAGTGCGGGACTAGCGGGCTCCTCCTACAATGAGCAGTTCTTC.

The chain links TRBV7-3 to TRBJ1-6; the match to TRBD1 covers 7 bases. The J segment lost 7 bases and the V segment lost 3 bases, leaving 9 bases of the junction unmatched. Looked up from germline, CDR1 is SGHTA and CDR2 is FQGTGA. The CDR3 sequence is 16 residues long. CDR3 in amino acids: CASSLTPGTDNSPLHF. DNA of the CDR3: TGTGCCAGCAGCTTGACTCCCGGGACAGACAATTCACCCCTCCACTTT.

Regarding this clone: Other DNA sequences in the sample encode the same CDR3. The rearrangement joins TRBV30 to TRBJ1-3; D is unclear. The CDR3 spans 12 residues. Trimming stripped 0 bases from V and 4 bases from J, with 4 bases between. Germline V CDR1 and CDR2: GTSNPN, SVGIG (reference sequence). The CDR3 sequence: CAWSVQGNTIYF. In DNA form, the CDR3 reads TGTGCCTGGAGTGTACAAGGAAACACCATATATTTT. Together with reference TRBV30 and TRBJ1-3, the CDR3 gives the full variable domain: SQTIHQWPATLVQPVGSPLSLECTVEGTSNPNLYWYRQAAGRGLQLLFYSVGIGQISSEVPQNLSASRPQDRQFILSSKKLLLSDSGFYLCAWSVQGNTIYFGEGSWLTVV.

This chain joins TRBV3-1 (or the pseudogene TRBV3-2) and TRBJ2-7, with D perhaps TRBD2 (5 bases). Germline CDR1 reads LGHDT; CDR2 reads YNNKEL (reference sequence). This CDR3 is 14 amino acids long. Trimming left V 2 bases short and J 4 bases short, with 12 bases between. The CDR3 DNA reads as TGTGCCAGCAGCCAAAGGACTCTCAGGTACGAGCAGTACTTC. Translation: CASSQRTLRYEQYF.

This chain joins TRBV19 and TRBJ1-1, with a tentative D call TRBD1 (5 bases). The germline V and J ends were trimmed by 3 bases and 0 bases, with 11 bases remaining between them. This CDR3 is built from 15 residues. CDR1 and CDR2 from the germline V gene are LNHDA and SQIVND (reference sequence). The CDR3 here is CASSMAGTLNTEAFF. CDR3 nucleotide sequence: TGTGCCAGTAGTATGGCAGGGACTTTGAACACTGAAGCTTTCTTT.

The rearrangement uses TRBV27 and TRBJ2-4, with D tentatively TRBD2 (5 bases). Trimming removed 4 bases from V and 5 bases from J, with 9 bases in between. The germline CDR1 and CDR2 sequences are MNHEY and SMNVEV (reference sequence). The CDR3 has 13 amino acids. CDR3 residues: CASSSRVENIQYF. DNA for the CDR3: TGTGCCAGCAGTTCGCGGGTGGAAAACATTCAGTACTTC.

This clone occurred a few times. The genes are TRBV29-1 and TRBJ1-2; possibly TRBD1 for D (5 bases). The CDR3 covers 11 residues. Per germline, CDR1 SQVTM and CDR2 ANQGSEA. V lost 3 bases and J lost 6, with 8 bases in between. As DNA, the CDR3 is TGCAGCGTTGATCGGGGGGATGGCTACACCTTC. Encoded protein: CSVDRGDGYTF.

This clone was found once. The chain couples TRBV2 to TRBJ2-1; 11 bases fit TRBD2. J lost 7 bases, V lost 6 bases, and 2 bases had no gene match. CDR1 is SNHLY, CDR2 FYNNEI, per germline. The CDR3 runs 13 residues. The CDR3 region has the DNA TGTGCCAGCAGGGCTAGCGGGGGGAATGAGCAGTTCTTC. Residues: CASRASGGNEQFF.

V and J are TRBV12-3 or TRBV12-4 and TRBJ2-7, with D maybe TRBD2 (5 bases). V lost 5 bases, J lost 4 bases, and 12 bases lay in between. The CDR3 has 13 residues. This chain's CDR3 is CASSNPGSYEQYF. In DNA form, the CDR3 reads TGTGCCAGCAGTAACCCGGGATCGTACGAGCAGTACTTC.

CDR3 coding DNA: TGCGCCAGCAGCCAAGTTAGTCGGCCAGGGGGACTCTCCTACACCTTC. Its protein is CASSQVSRPGGLSYTF. This chain links TRBV4-1 with TRBJ1-2; 7 bases agree with TRBD1. The V gene's germline CDR1 is MGHRA and CDR2 YSYEKL. J lost 10 bases, V lost 1 base, and 15 bases had no gene match. CDR3 length: 16 amino acids.

This clone has just a few counts. The chain links TRBV6-2 or TRBV6-3 to TRBJ2-5, with D maybe TRBD2 (6 bases). Trimming pared 5 bases from V and 1 base from J, leaving 11 bases between. This CDR3 has 14 residues. Germline V gives CDR1 MNHEY, CDR2 SVGEGT. CDR3 in DNA: TGTGCCAGCAGTAGACGGGGGAGCCAAGAGACCCAGTACTTC. It is translated as CASSRRGSQETQYF.

The chain is built from TRBV19 and TRBJ1-1; D gene unclear. CDR1 and CDR2 (germline): LNHDA, SQIVND (reference sequence). The CDR3 contains 13 residues. With 4 bases removed from V and 1 base from J, the gap between germline ends came to 7 bases. The CDR3 DNA reads as TGTGCCAGTAGTACGCCAGGGAACACTGAAGCTTTCTTT. It codes for CASSTPGNTEAFF.